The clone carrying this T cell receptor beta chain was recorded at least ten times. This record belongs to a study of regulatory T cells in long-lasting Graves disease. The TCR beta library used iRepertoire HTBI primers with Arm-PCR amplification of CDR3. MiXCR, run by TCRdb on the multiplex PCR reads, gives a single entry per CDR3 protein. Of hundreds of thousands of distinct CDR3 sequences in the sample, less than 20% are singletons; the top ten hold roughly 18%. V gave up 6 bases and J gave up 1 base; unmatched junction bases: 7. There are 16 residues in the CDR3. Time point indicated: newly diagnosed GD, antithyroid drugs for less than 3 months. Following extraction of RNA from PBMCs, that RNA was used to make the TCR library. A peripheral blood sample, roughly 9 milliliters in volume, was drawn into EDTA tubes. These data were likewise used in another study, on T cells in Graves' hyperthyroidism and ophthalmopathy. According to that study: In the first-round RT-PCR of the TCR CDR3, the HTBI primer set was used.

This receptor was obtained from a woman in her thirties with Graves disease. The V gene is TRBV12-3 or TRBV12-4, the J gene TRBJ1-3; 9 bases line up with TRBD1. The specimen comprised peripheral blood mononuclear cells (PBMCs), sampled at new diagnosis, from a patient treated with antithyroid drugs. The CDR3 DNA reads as TGTGCCAGCAGACGACTCGGGACAGGGTCTGGAAACACCATATATTTT. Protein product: CASRRLGTGSGNTIYF.